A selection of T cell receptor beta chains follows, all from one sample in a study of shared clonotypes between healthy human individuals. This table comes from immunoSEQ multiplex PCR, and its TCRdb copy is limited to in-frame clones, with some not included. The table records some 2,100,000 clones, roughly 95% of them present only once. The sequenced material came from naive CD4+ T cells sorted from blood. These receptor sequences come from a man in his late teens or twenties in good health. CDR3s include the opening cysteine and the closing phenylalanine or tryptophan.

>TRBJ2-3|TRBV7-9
CASSPLTGVNTDTQYF
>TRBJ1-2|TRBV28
CASSSPPGASYGYTF
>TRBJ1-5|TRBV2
CASSDQGSSQPQHF
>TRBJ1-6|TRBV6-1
CASSRTGINSPLHF
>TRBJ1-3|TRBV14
CASSHSRDTIYF
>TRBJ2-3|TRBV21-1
CASTLSQNSTDTQYF
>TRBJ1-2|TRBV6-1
CASSDYRASTF
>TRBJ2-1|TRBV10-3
CAISDSGRENEQFF
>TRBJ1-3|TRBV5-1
CASSLGGTPSGNTIYF
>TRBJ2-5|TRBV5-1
CASSLGLAGVLQETQYF
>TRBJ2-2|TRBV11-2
CASSRVSGSVTGELFF
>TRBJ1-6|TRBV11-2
CASSWDRKDSPLHF
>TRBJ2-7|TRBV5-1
CASSLEGPGELQYF
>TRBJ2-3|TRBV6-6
CASSLRGETDTQYF
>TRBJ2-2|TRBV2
CASSGALNTGELFF
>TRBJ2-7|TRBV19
CASSMLGTGINEQYF
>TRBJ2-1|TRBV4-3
CASSQESGRGEQFF
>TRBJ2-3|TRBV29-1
CSVRELAGTDTQYF
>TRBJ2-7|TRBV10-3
CAISSRKGDEQYF
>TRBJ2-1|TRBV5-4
CASSPGESYNEQFF
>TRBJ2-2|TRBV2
CASIIDQNTGELFF
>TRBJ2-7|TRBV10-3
CAISEFGQGTAHF
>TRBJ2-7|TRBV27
CASSSTGGRYEQYF
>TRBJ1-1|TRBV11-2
CASSLEGRINTEAFF
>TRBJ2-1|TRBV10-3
CAISDSAGGPNEQFF
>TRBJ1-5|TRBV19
CASSIGPQGLHF
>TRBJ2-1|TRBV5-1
CASSREGNNEQFF
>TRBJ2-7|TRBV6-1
CASTAPGAHEQYF
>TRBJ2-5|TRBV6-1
CASNEAGGSWETQYF
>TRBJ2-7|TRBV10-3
CAIIEETTYEQYF
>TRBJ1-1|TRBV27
CASSPPNRVLAFF
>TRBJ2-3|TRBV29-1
CSGSFGGSDTQYF
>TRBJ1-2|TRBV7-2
CASSFGQSYGYTF
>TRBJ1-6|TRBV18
CASSPGTLNSPLHF
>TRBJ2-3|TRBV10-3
CAISESSRTDTQYF
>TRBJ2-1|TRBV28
CASSLNPGASSYNEQFF
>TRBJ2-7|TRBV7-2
CASSSLSRVEQYF
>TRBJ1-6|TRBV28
CASSLRGVGNSPLHF
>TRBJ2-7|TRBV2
CASRSTGNYEQYF
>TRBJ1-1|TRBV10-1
CASSDRDSRRQAFF
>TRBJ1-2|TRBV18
CASSESRDGYTF
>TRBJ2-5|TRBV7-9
CASSPGTAQETQYF
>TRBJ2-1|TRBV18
CASSPIISGGPVGQFF
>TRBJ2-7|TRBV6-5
CASSYPQGIQYF
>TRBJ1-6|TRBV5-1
CASSVGAGPNSPLHF
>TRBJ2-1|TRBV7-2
CASSFDHPPYNEQFF
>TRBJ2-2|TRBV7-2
CASSIRGAGELFF
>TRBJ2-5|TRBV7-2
CASSLRGETQYF